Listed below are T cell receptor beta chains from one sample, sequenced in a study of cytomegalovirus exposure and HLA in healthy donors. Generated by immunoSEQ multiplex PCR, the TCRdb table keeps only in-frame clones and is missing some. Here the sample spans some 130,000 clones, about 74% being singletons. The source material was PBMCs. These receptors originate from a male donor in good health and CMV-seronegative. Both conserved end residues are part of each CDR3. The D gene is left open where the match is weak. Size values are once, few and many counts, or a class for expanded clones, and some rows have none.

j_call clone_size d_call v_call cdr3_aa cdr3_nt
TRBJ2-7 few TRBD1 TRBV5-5 CASSSQPGQGEYEQYF TGTGCCAGCAGCTCTCAACCGGGACAGGGCGAGTACGAGCAGTACTTC
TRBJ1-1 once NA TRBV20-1 CSARSRPEAFF TGCAGTGCTAGAAGCAGGCCTGAAGCTTTCTTT
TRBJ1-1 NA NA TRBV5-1 CASSLEPSDTEAFF TGCGCCAGCAGCTTGGAGCCCTCGGACACTGAAGCTTTCTTT
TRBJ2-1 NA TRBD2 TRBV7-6 CASSSASGGYNEQFF TGTGCCAGCAGCTCTGCTAGCGGGGGCTACAATGAGCAGTTCTTC
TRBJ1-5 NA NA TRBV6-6 CASSYSSGQPQHF TGTGCCAGCAGTTACTCGTCAGGGCAGCCCCAGCATTTT
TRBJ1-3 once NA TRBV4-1 CASSQPRQGSNTIYF TGCGCCAGCAGCCAACCCCGGCAGGGGAGTAACACCATATATTTT
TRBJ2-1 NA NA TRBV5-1 CASSLDTVNEQFF TGCGCCAGCAGCTTGGATACGGTCAATGAGCAGTTCTTC
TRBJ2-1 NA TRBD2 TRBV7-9 CASTKGGGGVYNEQFF TGTGCCAGCACCAAAGGTGGCGGGGGGGTCTACAATGAGCAGTTCTTC
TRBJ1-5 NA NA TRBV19 CASSIDRGRGQPQHF TGTGCCAGTAGTATAGACAGGGGAAGGGGTCAGCCCCAGCATTTT
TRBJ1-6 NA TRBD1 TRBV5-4 CASSLGDRGNSPLHF TGTGCCAGCAGCTTGGGGGACAGGGGGAATTCACCCCTCCACTTT
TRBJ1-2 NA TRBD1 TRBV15 CASGQGGNNYGYTF TGTGCCTCAGGCCAGGGGGGAAATAACTATGGCTACACCTTC
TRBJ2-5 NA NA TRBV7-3 CASSPSAGVETQYF TGTGCCAGCAGCCCCAGCGCGGGTGTGGAGACCCAGTACTTC
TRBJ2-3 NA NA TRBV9 CASSVGGRPTDTQYF TGTGCCAGCAGCGTAGGGGGCAGGCCCACAGATACGCAGTATTTT
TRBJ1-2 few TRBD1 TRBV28 CASRGTGGTPNYGYTF TGTGCCAGCAGGGGGACAGGGGGGACCCCTAACTATGGCTACACCTTC
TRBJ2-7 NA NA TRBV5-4 CASSSTGGATYEQYF TGTGCCAGCAGCTCCACGGGTGGGGCTACCTACGAGCAGTACTTC
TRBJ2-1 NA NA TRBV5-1 CASSRGTLNNEQFF TGCGCCAGCAGCCGAGGGACACTAAACAATGAGCAGTTCTTC
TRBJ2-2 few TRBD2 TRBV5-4 CASSLIQRDGELFF TGTGCCAGCAGCTTGATACAGCGGGACGGGGAGCTGTTTTTT
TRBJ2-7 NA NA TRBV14 CASSQVGFGEQYF TGTGCCAGCAGCCAAGTCGGGTTCGGCGAGCAGTACTTC
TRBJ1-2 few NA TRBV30 CAWKGLSGTGGYTF TGTGCCTGGAAGGGACTCTCCGGGACTGGAGGCTACACCTTC
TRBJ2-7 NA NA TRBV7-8 CASSLALSRAGDDEQYF TGTGCCAGCAGCTTAGCGTTGTCTCGGGCAGGGGACGACGAGCAGTACTTC
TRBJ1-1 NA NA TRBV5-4 CASSLQGINTEAFF TGTGCCAGCAGCTTGCAGGGAATTAACACTGAAGCTTTCTTT
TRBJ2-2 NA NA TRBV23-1 CASSLIQGTGELFF TGCGCCAGCAGCCTTATACAGGGAACCGGGGAGCTGTTTTTT
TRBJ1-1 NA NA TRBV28 CASSSPAWGEKAFF TGTGCCAGCAGCTCCCCGGCGTGGGGGGAAAAGGCTTTCTTT
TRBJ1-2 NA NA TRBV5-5 CASSPRTREGRGYTF TGTGCCAGCAGCCCCAGGACAAGGGAAGGAAGAGGCTACACCTTC
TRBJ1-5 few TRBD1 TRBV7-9 CASSFSTGTGGNQPQHF TGTGCCAGCAGCTTCTCCACCGGGACAGGGGGGAATCAGCCCCAGCATTTT
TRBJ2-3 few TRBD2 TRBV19 CASSPPTSGGWDTQYF TGTGCCAGTAGCCCTCCGACTAGCGGGGGGTGGGATACGCAGTATTTT
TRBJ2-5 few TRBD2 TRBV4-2 CASSHGTSGGTQETQYF TGTGCCAGCAGCCATGGGACTAGCGGGGGGACCCAAGAGACCCAGTACTTC
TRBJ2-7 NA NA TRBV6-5 CASSYEGHGSYEQYF TGTGCCAGCAGTTACGAGGGTCATGGCTCCTACGAGCAGTACTTC
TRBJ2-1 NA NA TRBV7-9 CASSSVSYNEQFF TGTGCCAGCAGCTCAGTATCTTACAATGAGCAGTTCTTC
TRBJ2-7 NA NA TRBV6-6 CASSRSGGGGTYEQYF TGTGCCAGCAGTCGATCAGGAGGTGGCGGCACCTACGAGCAGTACTTC
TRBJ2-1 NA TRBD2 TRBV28 CASSFPSGRTGEDEQFF TGTGCCAGCAGTTTCCCTAGCGGGAGGACCGGGGAAGATGAGCAGTTCTTC